Following are 32 T cell receptor beta chains from one sample sequenced in a study of CD8+CD57+ T cells in acquired aplastic anemia (dated by TCRdb to between 2017 and 2018). Instrument used: Illumina HiSeq 2000. TCR beta VDJ combination and CDR3 sequence profiling used genomic DNA as the template. The public reads were quality trimmed at Q25 with fastp and then assembled into clones with MiXCR by TCRdb, keeping productive beta chains. Identical CDR3 protein sequences are pooled into one entry, listed with their most common genes and DNA. This sample has under 200,000 distinct CDR3 sequences in its table, and approximately 60% of those were observed once. Around 45% of the sample belongs to the ten largest clones. The sample was sorted CD4+, CD8+, or CD8+CD57+ T cells (not recorded which) from PBMCs. All receptors derive from a human donor in good health.

The sample holds a few counts of this clonotype. V gene TRBV7-3 combines with J gene TRBJ2-1; TRBD2 matches at 10 bases. This CDR3 comprises 15 residues. Germline trimming cut 3 bases from V and 5 bases from J; bases unmatched to any gene: 4. Germline V lookup: CDR1 SGHTA, CDR2 FQGTGA. This chain's CDR3 is CASSLELAGHNEQFF. The CDR3 coding sequence is TGTGCCAGCAGCTTGGAACTAGCGGGGCACAATGAGCAGTTCTTC.

This chain uses TRBV5-8 with TRBJ1-5; D perhaps matches TRBD1 (6 bases). V lost 4 bases and J lost 8, with 13 bases in between. The CDR3 contains 13 residues. The V gene's germline CDR1 is SGHTS and CDR2 YDEGEE. The CDR3 sequence: CASSIRGGKPQHF. The CDR3 bases are TGTGCCAGCAGCATCAGGGGAGGGAAGCCCCAGCATTTT.

The chain links TRBV7-9 to TRBJ1-1, with a weak D call TRBD1 (6 bases). This CDR3 is 14 amino acids long. The V and J ends lost 6 bases and 3 bases respectively, with 14 bases between them. CDR1 and CDR2 from the germline V gene are SEHNR and FQNEAQ (reference sequence). The CDR3 protein is CASRVGGGDTEAFF. The CDR3 DNA follows: TGTGCCAGCAGGGTTGGAGGGGGGGACACTGAAGCTTTCTTT.

The chain joins TRBV6-5 to TRBJ2-5, with TRBD1 matching 7 bases. The CDR3 extends over 12 amino acids. CDR1 is MNHEY and CDR2 is SVGAGI in the germline V gene. With 5 bases clipped from V and 5 bases from J, the junction kept 2 bases outside the gene matches. The chain's CDR3 is CASSTRGETQYF. As DNA, the CDR3 is TGTGCCAGCAGTACCAGGGGGGAGACCCAGTACTTC.

As regards this clonotype: This clone may be a read error of a much larger clone one base away. V gene TRBV11-2 combines with J gene TRBJ2-7; D is uncertain. The CDR3 contains 11 residues. Germline loops: CDR1 SGHAT, CDR2 FQNNGV. This CDR3 is CVSSLGGDRYF. CDR3 coding DNA: TGTGTCAGCAGCTTAGGTGGGGATCGATACTTC. Full variable domain (remainder filled in from reference TRBV11-2 and TRBJ2-7): EAGVAQSPRYKIIEKRQSVAFWCNPISGHATLYWYQQILGQGPKLLIQFQNNGVVDDSQLPKDRFSAERLKGVDSTLKIQPAKLEDSAVYLCVSSLGGDRYFGPGTRLTVT.

This chain connects TRBV7-3 to TRBJ2-3; D may be TRBD2 (5 bases). Trimming pared 1 base from V and 4 bases from J, leaving 9 bases between. CDR3 length: 14 amino acids. CDR1 and CDR2 from the germline V gene are SGHTA and FQGTGA. In DNA form, the CDR3 reads TGTGCCAGCAGCTTAAGTGGTAGCGCAGATACGCAGTATTTT. Encoded protein: CASSLSGSADTQYF.

The chain has TRBV24-1 and TRBJ2-2; D is undetermined. Germline V lookup: CDR1 KGHDR, CDR2 SFDVKD. The V and J ends lost 1 base and 1 base respectively, with 6 bases between them. This CDR3 region has 15 residues. The CDR3 region has the DNA TGTGCCACCAGTGATTTTCGAGAGAACACCGGGGAGCTGTTTTTT. It is translated as CATSDFRENTGELFF.

The rearrangement links TRBV7-9 to TRBJ1-3; D remains unclear. This CDR3 comprises 14 residues. Germline CDR1 is SEHNR and CDR2 is FQNEAQ (reference sequence). Trimming shortened V by 0 bases and J by 4 bases, and 7 bases separated the two germline ends. CDR3 amino acids: CASSLASTGNTIYF. The DNA of the CDR3 is TGTGCCAGCAGCTTAGCCTCGACAGGAAACACCATATATTTT.

For this clonotype: Given a much more abundant clone one base away, this may be a read error. No conserved phenylalanine or tryptophan is present at the end of the CDR3, so a read error is the likely explanation. The chain has TRBV11-2 and TRBJ2-2, with D maybe TRBD2 (5 bases). Germline CDR1 SGHAT, CDR2 FQNNGV. Trimming pared 1 base from V and 6 bases from J, leaving 12 bases between. This CDR3 comprises 15 residues. The CDR3 is CASSLGGSGSGELFS. CDR3 nucleotides: TGTGCCAGCAGCTTAGGTGGGAGTGGGTCCGGGGAGCTGTTTTCT.

There are a few counts of this clonotype. The chain carries TRBV27 and TRBJ2-7; 9 bases are a match to TRBD1. After removal of 1 base from V and 3 bases from J, the junction contained 4 bases not matched to a gene. The CDR3 totals 15 residues. Per germline, CDR1 MNHEY and CDR2 SMNVEV (reference sequence). The CDR3 bases are TGTGCCAGCAGTTTATACTGGACAGGGGACTACGAGCAGTACTTC. It encodes CASSLYWTGDYEQYF.

Many counts were recorded for this clonotype. The J gene is TRBJ2-1, the V gene TRBV24-1, with D unclear. The CDR3 loop spans 13 amino acids. From germline, CDR1 is KGHDR and CDR2 SFDVKD. The V and J ends lost 4 bases and 5 bases respectively, with 8 bases between them. The DNA of the CDR3 is TGTGCCACCAGTGACCAAAATAACAATGAGCAGTTCTTC. Amino acids: CATSDQNNNEQFF.

The rearrangement joins TRBV19 to TRBJ1-4, with TRBD1 matching 7 bases. The trim removed 4 bases at V and 10 bases at J, leaving 9 bases unmatched. The germline V gene encodes CDR1 LNHDA and CDR2 SQIVND (reference sequence). The CDR3 runs 14 residues. The CDR3 nucleotides read TGTGCCAGTAGTACCTGGACAGGACGGGCAAAACTGTTTTTT. It specifies CASSTWTGRAKLFF.

This clonotype was seen just once. This chain joins TRBV20-1 and TRBJ2-7, with TRBD1 matching 8 bases. Losses at the gene ends were 5 bases for V and 3 bases for J; bases not matched to a gene: 12. In germline, CDR1 is DFQATT, CDR2 SNEGSKA (reference sequence). This CDR3 is 15 amino acids long. In DNA, the CDR3 is TGCAGTGCTCGGAGGACAGGGCCGAGGTACTACGAGCAGTACTTC. Protein: CSARRTGPRYYEQYF.

The chain recombines TRBV29-1 with TRBJ1-2, with 7 bases matching TRBD1. The J segment lost 1 base and the V segment lost 1 base, leaving 3 bases of the junction unmatched. Per germline, CDR1 SQVTM and CDR2 ANQGSEA. The CDR3 is 14 residues long. CDR3 protein: CSVEGSGGNYGYTF. CDR3 sequence (DNA): TGCAGCGTTGAAGGTTCAGGGGGTAACTATGGCTACACCTTC. Full variable domain (rest looked up from reference TRBV29-1 and TRBJ1-2): SAVISQKPSRDICQRGTSLTIQCQVDSQVTMMFWYRQQPGQSLTLIATANQGSEATYESGFVIDKFPISRPNLTFSTLTVSNMSPEDSSIYLCSVEGSGGNYGYTFGSGTRLTVV.

This clonotype appeared a few times. The rearrangement uses TRBV7-9 and TRBJ1-6, with 9 bases aligning to TRBD1. The CDR3 loop spans 14 amino acids. J lost 12 bases, V lost 4 bases, and 7 bases had no gene match. Per the germline V gene, CDR1 is SEHNR and CDR2 is FQNEAQ (reference sequence). In nucleotides, the CDR3 is TGTGCCAGCAGCTCCCGGGACAGGGAGGTACCCCTCCACTTT. Amino acids: CASSSRDREVPLHF. Based on the CDR3 plus reference TRBV7-9 and TRBJ1-6, the full variable domain is DTGVSQNPRHKITKRGQNVTFRCDPISEHNRLYWYRQTLGQGPEFLTYFQNEAQLEKSRLLSDRFSAERPKGSFSTLEIQRTEQGDSAMYLCASSSRDREVPLHFGNGTRLTVT.

The V call is TRBV9, the J call TRBJ1-2, with unresolved D. V was shortened by 4 bases and J by 6 bases, with 19 bases between the two germline ends. The V gene's germline CDR1 is SGDLS and CDR2 YYNGEE. CDR3 length: 15 amino acids. The CDR3, as DNA: TGTGCCAGCAGCTCCCCGTTTGCCGGAGCACATGGCTACACCTTC. It yields the protein CASSSPFAGAHGYTF. The whole variable domain, filled in from reference TRBV9 and TRBJ1-2, reads DSGVTQTPKHLITATGQRVTLRCSPRSGDLSVYWYQQSLDQGLQFLIQYYNGEERAKGNILERFSAQQFPDLHSELNLSSLELGDSALYFCASSSPFAGAHGYTFGSGTRLTVV.

The chain employs TRBV20-1 and TRBJ1-4; no clear D. The V end was cut by 0 bases, the J end by 6 bases, with 14 bases between. The CDR3 spans 15 residues. Germline V gene data show CDR1 as DFQATT and CDR2 as SNEGSKA (reference sequence). The CDR3 region is CSARDGRKRYEKLFF. The CDR3 region has the DNA TGCAGTGCTAGAGATGGGCGGAAGCGGTATGAAAAACTGTTTTTT.

The chain employs TRBV5-4 and TRBJ1-6; perhaps TRBD1 as D (6 bases). This CDR3 is 14 amino acids long. The germline V gene encodes CDR1 SGHNT and CDR2 YYREEE (reference sequence). The ends were cut back, 0 bases at V and 9 bases at J, with 10 bases in the middle. DNA of the CDR3: TGTGCCAGCAGCTTGGAGGCAGGGGTTTCACCCCTCCACTTT. As protein: CASSLEAGVSPLHF.

As concerns this clonotype: Compared with germline, one end of the junction differs, possibly owing to a read error. This chain connects TRBV5-4 to TRBJ1-1; D might be TRBD1 (6 bases). Germline loops: CDR1 SGHNT, CDR2 YYREEE (reference sequence). CDR3 length equals 11 residues. The CDR3 sequence is CASTLGHEAFF. The CDR3 region has the DNA TGTGCCAGCACCTTGGGACACGAAGCTTTCTTT.

The chain combines TRBV2 with TRBJ2-3; a weak D match, TRBD1 (6 bases). Trimming removed 8 bases at V and 3 bases at J, with 12 bases between. The CDR3 contains 13 residues. Germline-derived CDR1 and CDR2 are SNHLY and FYNNEI. As DNA, the CDR3 is TGTGCCAGCTCCGGGACAACGACAGATACGCAGTATTTT. Amino acid sequence: CASSGTTTDTQYF. The whole variable domain, filled in from reference TRBV2 and TRBJ2-3, reads EPEVTQTPSHQVTQMGQEVILRCVPISNHLYFYWYRQILGQKVEFLVSFYNNEISEKSEIFDDQFSVERPDGSNFTLKIRSTKLEDSAMYFCASSGTTTDTQYFGPGTRLTVL.

The chain is built from TRBV7-8 and TRBJ2-3; the D call may be TRBD1 or TRBD2 (5 bases each). The germline V gene has CDR1 SGHVS and CDR2 FQNEAQ. The CDR3 extends over 13 amino acids. In nucleotides, the CDR3 is TGTGCGACGGGACCCCATATGGCAGATACGCAGTATTTT. Residues: CATGPHMADTQYF.

This sequence joins TRBV20-1 and TRBJ2-1; 10 bases map to TRBD2. Germline lookup yields CDR1 DFQATT and CDR2 SNEGSKA (reference sequence). The CDR3 has 12 amino acids. The V gene end was trimmed by 2 bases and the J gene end by 13 bases; junction bases not matched to a gene: 5. DNA for the CDR3: TGCAGTGCTAGAATGAGCGGGAGGGCCCAGTTCTTC. It is translated as CSARMSGRAQFF.

This clonotype was detected once. The DNA of the CDR3 is TGTGCCAGTAGTCTTGGGACAGGGGGCTTCTATGGCTACACCTTC. Its translation is CASSLGTGGFYGYTF. This rearrangement joins TRBV19 to TRBJ1-2, with 12 bases lining up with TRBD1. J was trimmed by 4 bases and V by 5 bases; bases with no gene match: 5. The germline CDR1 and CDR2 sequences are LNHDA and SQIVND (reference sequence). CDR3 length: 15 amino acids.

Notes on this clonotype: A much larger clone sits a single nucleotide away, making a read error possible. This CDR3 is missing its conserved last phenylalanine or tryptophan, likely due to a read error. V gene TRBV6-5 combines with J gene TRBJ2-2, with D possibly matching TRBD1 (6 bases). Germline lookup yields CDR1 MNHEY and CDR2 SVGAGI. The CDR3 consists of 15 residues. V was clipped by 5 bases and J by 5 bases, with 15 bases between them. The CDR3 loop is CASSVAGTPTGELFL. The CDR3 coding sequence is TGTGCCAGCAGTGTAGCCGGGACACCGACCGGGGAGCTGTTTCTT.

In regard to this clonotype: The junction does not match germline at one end; this may be a read error. The V gene is TRBV7-3, the J gene TRBJ1-4, with 8 bases fitting TRBD1. Germline V CDR1 and CDR2: SGHTA, FQGTGA. The CDR3 length is 14 residues. The CDR3 DNA reads TGCGCCAGCAGCTTGGGACAGGATAATGAAAAACTGTTTTTT. Translation gives CASSLGQDNEKLFF.

The chain is built from TRBV20-1 and TRBJ2-5; D perhaps matches TRBD2 (6 bases). This CDR3 contains 13 residues. Germline values: CDR1 DFQATT, CDR2 SNEGSKA (reference sequence). V dropped 6 bases and J dropped 5 bases, with 16 bases sitting between them. The CDR3 region has the DNA TGCAGTGCCGTGAGACTAGGAGGTGAGACCCAGTACTTC. As protein: CSAVRLGGETQYF.

There are a few counts of this clonotype. The CDR3 region has the DNA TGTGCCAGTAGAGGTCGTCCCCCGGGCACTGAAGCTTTCTTT. This translates into CASRGRPPGTEAFF. The chain is built from TRBV19 and TRBJ1-1; D gene ambiguous. This CDR3 region has 14 residues. Trimming removed 6 bases at V and 4 bases at J, with 15 bases between. Germline loops: CDR1 LNHDA, CDR2 SQIVND (reference sequence).

This clonotype came up a few times. The rearrangement joins TRBV10-2 to TRBJ2-7; perhaps TRBD1 as D (6 bases). The germline V gene has CDR1 WSHSY and CDR2 SAAADI. Trimming cost V 0 bases and J 2 bases, with 8 bases left between them. The CDR3 is 14 residues long. The CDR3 sequence: CASSESWGPYEQYF. The CDR3 DNA reads as TGCGCCAGCAGTGAGTCTTGGGGGCCCTACGAGCAGTACTTC.

The chain employs TRBV7-2 and TRBJ2-3; D not certain. CDR1 SGHTA and CDR2 FQGNSA come from the germline V gene. V was shortened by 0 bases and J by 2 bases, with 12 bases between the two germline ends. The CDR3 length is 16 residues. CDR3: CASSLALVPATDTQYF. The CDR3 nucleotides are TGTGCCAGCAGCTTAGCGTTGGTGCCAGCCACAGATACGCAGTATTTT.

This rearrangement joins TRBV20-1 to TRBJ1-2; TRBD1 matches 10 bases. The CDR3 runs to 14 residues. V was clipped by 6 bases and J by 6 bases; unmatched bases: 10. The germline V gene encodes CDR1 DFQATT and CDR2 SNEGSKA (reference sequence). The CDR3 reads CSAPSGQGTNGYTF. CDR3 nucleotides: TGCAGTGCCCCGTCGGGACAGGGGACGAATGGCTACACCTTC.

V gene TRBV10-3 combines with J gene TRBJ1-2; maybe TRBD1 (5 bases). Germline CDR1 and CDR2: ENHRY and SYGVKD. This CDR3 has 13 amino acids. Trimming left V 4 bases short and J 4 bases short, with 10 bases between. CDR3 bases: TGTGCCATCAGTGCAAGGACAAGCTATGGCTACACCTTC. It specifies CAISARTSYGYTF.

J is TRBJ2-1 and V is TRBV19; the match to TRBD2 covers 10 bases. The CDR3 runs 14 residues. CDR1 is LNHDA, CDR2 SQIVND, per germline (reference sequence). J gave up 4 bases and V 4 bases, and 1 base lay outside the gene matches. CDR3 protein: CASSTSGGYNEQFF. The CDR3, as DNA: TGTGCCAGTAGTACTAGCGGGGGATACAATGAGCAGTTCTTC.